Each of the 27 T cell receptor beta chains below was sequenced from the same sample in a study of control samples from healthy donors and cancer patients. The protocol was immunoSEQ multiplex PCR, while the TCRdb copy is restricted to in-frame clones and leaves out a portion. The sample shows about 84,000 clones, 75% to 85% of them seen only once. Sequences were obtained from PBMCs. These receptors all stem from a man aged 55-75 years with head and neck cancer.

J is TRBJ1-5 and V is TRBV6-7; D is possibly TRBD1 (6 bases). TRBV6-7 is designated an ORF whose function remains uncertain. V lost 2 bases and J 5 bases, leaving 13 bases between the germline ends. The CDR3 runs 15 residues. The CDR3 spells CASSYGGGLDQPQHF. The CDR3 nucleotides read TGTGCCAGCAGTTACGGGGGGGGGCTCGATCAGCCCCAGCATTTT.

The CDR3 is CASSLGAYPTYEQYF. The CDR3 DNA is TGTGCCAGCAGCCTGGGGGCCTATCCCACCTACGAGCAGTACTTC. The chain recombines TRBV11-2 with TRBJ2-7; perhaps TRBD1 as D (6 bases). Germline loops: CDR1 SGHAT, CDR2 FQNNGV. Trimming pared 5 bases from V and 2 bases from J, leaving 16 bases between. The CDR3 is 15 residues long. The variable domain in full, completed from reference TRBV11-2 and TRBJ2-7, reads EAGVAQSPRYKIIEKRQSVAFWCNPISGHATLYWYQQILGQGPKLLIQFQNNGVVDDSQLPKDRFSAERLKGVDSTLKIQPAKLEDSAVYLCASSLGAYPTYEQYFGPGTRLTVT.

The CDR3 sequence is CASSHYSGKRANTGELFF. CDR3 in DNA: TGTGCCAGCAGTCATTACTCCGGGAAGCGGGCGAACACCGGGGAGCTGTTTTTT. The chain links TRBV28 to TRBJ2-2; possibly TRBD2 for D (6 bases). V was trimmed by 5 bases and J by 0 bases, leaving 19 bases between them. Per germline, CDR1 MDHEN and CDR2 SYDVKM. The CDR3 is 18 residues long.

About this clone itself: The sample has other DNA sequences that encode this CDR3 too. This chain links TRBV28 with TRBJ1-3; D remains ambiguous. The CDR3 contains 11 residues. V was cut by 8 bases and J by 3 bases, with 5 bases left in between. CDR1 and CDR2 from the germline V gene are MDHEN and SYDVKM. Here the CDR3 reads CASFGGNTIYF. CDR3 sequence (DNA): TGTGCCAGCTTCGGTGGAAACACCATATATTTT.

The J gene is TRBJ1-2, the V gene TRBV19; TRBD1 matches 9 bases. Looked up from germline, CDR1 is LNHDA and CDR2 is SQIVND (reference sequence). The J segment lost 5 bases and the V segment lost 10 bases, leaving 8 bases of the junction unmatched. CDR3 length equals 13 residues. CDR3 amino acids: CAISTGGPYGYTF. The DNA for the CDR3 is TGTGCCATATCCACAGGGGGCCCGTATGGCTACACCTTC.

The chain links TRBV20-1 to TRBJ1-1; TRBD1 aligns across 9 bases. This CDR3 comprises 14 residues. V lost 3 bases to trimming and J lost 5 bases; unmatched junction nucleotides: 7. Germline assignment: CDR1 DFQATT and CDR2 SNEGSKA (reference sequence). The CDR3 nucleotides read TGCAGTGCTAGTCTAGGACAGGGGCCAACTGAAGCTTTCTTT. As protein: CSASLGQGPTEAFF.

The genes are TRBV7-2 and TRBJ2-7; 14 bases map to TRBD2. Trimming at V came to 1 base and at J to 6 bases, leaving 5 bases not matched to a gene. The CDR3 is 16 amino acids. CDR1 SGHTA and CDR2 FQGNSA come from the germline V gene. CDR3 residues: CASSLVGGLAGGEQYF. CDR3 bases: TGTGCCAGCAGCTTAGTAGGCGGACTAGCGGGAGGCGAGCAGTACTTC.

This chain links TRBV19 with TRBJ2-3; 9 nucleotides match TRBD2. The germline V gene has CDR1 LNHDA and CDR2 SQIVND (reference sequence). Trimming cost V 0 bases and J 4 bases; bases outside gene matches: 2. The CDR3 runs to 15 residues. This CDR3 is CASSIDSGSADTQYF. The DNA for the CDR3 is TGTGCCAGTAGTATAGATAGCGGGAGTGCAGATACGCAGTATTTT.

The chain joins TRBV7-8 to TRBJ1-1; 7 bases align to TRBD1. The CDR3 extends over 13 amino acids. Unmatched junction bases numbered 5, after V lost 4 bases and J lost 6 bases. CDR1 is SGHVS and CDR2 is FQNEAQ in the germline V gene. CDR3 loop: CASSSGQDPEAFF. CDR3 in DNA: TGTGCCAGCAGCTCCGGACAGGACCCTGAAGCTTTCTTT.

J is TRBJ2-3 and V is TRBV4-1; TRBD2 matches 7 bases. With V trimmed by 0 bases and J by 4 bases, 10 bases remained unmatched. The CDR3 extends over 17 amino acids. Germline V gene lookup returns CDR1 MGHRA and CDR2 YSYEKL. CDR3 bases: TGCGCCAGCAGCCAAGATTTGTGGCGGGAGTCCCCAGATACGCAGTATTTT. It is translated as CASSQDLWRESPDTQYF.

V usage is TRBV10-2 and J usage is TRBJ1-5; possibly TRBD1 for D (5 bases). Per the germline V gene, CDR1 is WSHSY and CDR2 is SAAADI. The CDR3 spans 14 residues. Trimming took 2 bases from V and 1 from J, leaving 6 bases between them. DNA for the CDR3: TGCGCCAGCAGTGAGGGGGGGAGCAATCAGCCCCAGCATTTT. Translating it yields CASSEGGSNQPQHF.

This clone was seen a few times. J is TRBJ2-7 and V is TRBV4-1; 10 bases map to TRBD1. The CDR3 sequence is 15 residues long. The ends lost 4 bases at V and 3 bases at J; junction bases unmatched: 6. Germline CDR1 reads MGHRA; CDR2 reads YSYEKL. This CDR3 is CASSRPTGGDYEQYF. CDR3 bases: TGCGCCAGCAGCCGACCGACAGGGGGCGACTACGAGCAGTACTTC.

The chain is built from TRBV6-5 and TRBJ2-7; D assignment may be TRBD1 or TRBD2 (6 bases each). This CDR3 spans 14 amino acids. V gave up 6 bases and J gave up 0 bases, with 12 bases separating them. Per the germline V gene, CDR1 is MNHEY and CDR2 is SVGAGI. This CDR3 is CASSQGGSSYEQYF. In DNA form, the CDR3 reads TGTGCCAGCAGCCAAGGGGGGAGCTCCTACGAGCAGTACTTC.

This chain uses TRBV5-1 with TRBJ2-5; 9 nucleotides agree with TRBD2. Germline V gives CDR1 SGHRS, CDR2 YFSETQ. This CDR3 has 18 amino acids. J was trimmed by 2 bases and V by 4 bases; bases with no gene match: 15. This CDR3 is CASSLAGLNANKQETQYF. CDR3 in DNA: TGCGCCAGCAGCCTAGCGGGATTAAACGCCAACAAACAAGAGACCCAGTACTTC.

V gene TRBV5-6 combines with J gene TRBJ2-3; possibly TRBD2 for D (6 bases). Per the germline V gene, CDR1 is SGHDT and CDR2 is YYEEEE. Trimming removed 3 bases from V and 3 bases from J, with 11 bases in between. The CDR3 length is 14 residues. The CDR3 protein is CASSWRRGTDTQYF. The DNA of the CDR3 is TGTGCCAGCAGCTGGAGGAGGGGTACAGATACGCAGTATTTT.

This clone came up once. This chain connects TRBV6-1 to TRBJ2-7; D is possibly TRBD2 (7 bases). Trimming removed 1 base from V and 9 bases from J, with 13 bases in between. Germline CDR1 is MNHNS and CDR2 is SASEGT. The CDR3 extends over 13 amino acids. For the CDR3, the DNA is TGTGCCAGCAGTGAAGAAGGGGGACTAAGGCAGTACTTC. Protein product: CASSEEGGLRQYF.

This chain uses TRBV11-3 with TRBJ2-1, with 9 positions matching TRBD2. Germline trimming cut 2 bases from V and 2 bases from J; bases unmatched to any gene: 7. The CDR3 loop spans 17 amino acids. Germline V lookup: CDR1 SGHNT, CDR2 YENEEA. The CDR3 loop is CASSLKLAGNTYNEQFF. Written as DNA, the CDR3 is TGTGCCAGCAGCTTAAAACTAGCGGGTAACACCTACAATGAGCAGTTCTTC. The full variable domain, in which reference TRBV11-3 and TRBJ2-1 provide the parts outside the CDR3, is EAGVVQSPRYKIIEKKQPVAFWCNPISGHNTLYWYLQNLGQGPELLIRYENEEAVDDSQLPKDRFSAERLKGVDSTLKIQPAELGDSAVYLCASSLKLAGNTYNEQFFGPGTRLTVL.

This chain connects TRBV18 to TRBJ2-5, with D perhaps TRBD2 (5 bases). Between the trimmed V and J ends, which lost 2 bases and 1 base, there was a span of 14 bases. The CDR3 contains 16 residues. Per the germline V gene, CDR1 is KGHSH and CDR2 is LQKENI. The CDR3 is CASSPRGSGFQETQYF. Written as DNA, the CDR3 is TGTGCCAGCTCACCAAGAGGGTCAGGATTCCAAGAGACCCAGTACTTC.

V and J are TRBV7-8 and TRBJ2-7; no clear D gene. The germline CDR1 and CDR2 sequences are SGHVS and FQNEAQ. This CDR3 has 15 amino acids. V dropped 5 bases and J dropped 0 bases, with 14 bases sitting between them. CDR3 DNA: TGTGCCAGCAGCCCAAGGGCAGCGAGCTCCTACGAGCAGTACTTC. Residues: CASSPRAASSYEQYF.

The genes are TRBV28 and TRBJ2-2; D is possibly TRBD2 (7 bases). Germline V gives CDR1 MDHEN, CDR2 SYDVKM. The CDR3 is 14 residues long. V was cut by 6 bases and J by 3 bases, with 11 bases left in between. Here the CDR3 reads CASRRGGDTGELFF. The CDR3 bases are TGTGCCAGCAGGAGGGGGGGTGACACCGGGGAGCTGTTTTTT.

In this sample, this clone turned up a few times. The chain is built from TRBV29-1 and TRBJ2-7, with 8 bases matching TRBD2. Germline V gives CDR1 SQVTM, CDR2 ANQGSEA. V lost 6 bases and J lost 7; bases outside the gene matches: 14. This CDR3 comprises 14 residues. For the CDR3, the DNA is TGCAGCGTGCCCTACCCAGCGGGAGTCTGGGAGCAGTACTTC. This sequence encodes CSVPYPAGVWEQYF.

This clone was detected only a few times. This chain uses TRBV5-1 with TRBJ2-2; no clear D gene. Germline V CDR1 and CDR2: SGHRS, YFSETQ. The CDR3 runs 15 residues. Trimming pared 4 bases from V and 3 bases from J, leaving 13 bases between. DNA of the CDR3: TGCGCCAGCAGCCTGCCCTTGACGTACACCGGGGAGCTGTTTTTT. Its translation: CASSLPLTYTGELFF.

This rearrangement joins TRBV5-1 to TRBJ2-7; TRBD2 matches 10 bases. The CDR3 contains 14 residues. The trim removed 4 bases at V and 7 bases at J, leaving 8 bases unmatched. The V gene's germline CDR1 is SGHRS and CDR2 YFSETQ. CDR3: CASSPTAGGREQYF. In DNA form, the CDR3 reads TGCGCCAGCAGCCCCACAGCGGGAGGGCGGGAGCAGTACTTC. Together with reference TRBV5-1 and TRBJ2-7, the CDR3 gives the full variable domain: KAGVTQTPRYLIKTRGQQVTLSCSPISGHRSVSWYQQTPGQGLQFLFEYFSETQRNKGNFPGRFSGRQFSNSRSEMNVSTLELGDSALYLCASSPTAGGREQYFGPGTRLTVT.

This chain connects TRBV2 to TRBJ1-2; maybe TRBD1 (5 bases). The CDR3 loop spans 15 amino acids. V lost 2 bases and J lost 4, with 14 bases in between. CDR1 is SNHLY and CDR2 is FYNNEI in the germline V gene. CDR3: CASSETLGTAYGYTF. CDR3 nucleotides: TGTGCCAGCAGTGAAACGTTGGGGACTGCCTATGGCTACACCTTC.

This chain connects TRBV20-1 to TRBJ2-2; TRBD1 might be the D (6 bases). Germline-derived CDR1 and CDR2 are DFQATT and SNEGSKA (reference sequence). V lost 3 bases, J lost 3 bases, and 8 bases lay in between. CDR3 length: 13 amino acids. This chain's CDR3 is CSASYRDTGELFF. DNA of the CDR3: TGCAGTGCTAGTTACAGGGACACCGGGGAGCTGTTTTTT.

As for this clone: This sample also contains other DNA sequences that code for the same CDR3. This chain uses TRBV28 with TRBJ1-2, with unresolved D. The germline V gene encodes CDR1 MDHEN and CDR2 SYDVKM. V was pared by 8 bases and J by 4 bases, with 5 bases between. The CDR3 totals 10 residues. CDR3 sequence (DNA): TGTGCCAGCGGTTCCTATGGCTACACCTTC. Residues: CASGSYGYTF.

The chain uses TRBV27 and TRBJ1-5; 8 bases are a match to TRBD1. CDR1 and CDR2 (germline): MNHEY, SMNVEV (reference sequence). The CDR3 has 15 residues. Trimming cost V 6 bases and J 5 bases; bases outside gene matches: 9. CDR3: CASRPGDRPYQPQHF. DNA of the CDR3: TGTGCCAGCAGGCCCGGGGACAGGCCGTATCAGCCCCAGCATTTT.